This TCR beta chain was sequenced for a study of beta chain features in type 1 diabetes. Sequencing targeted expressed TCRB transcripts, as all isolated RNA had been reverse transcribed. Generated by immunoSEQ multiplex PCR, the TCRdb table keeps only in-frame clones and is missing some. Counted here are 300,000 or so clones, less than 15% occurring once; the ten biggest clones make up roughly 0.015%. For this clone: The antigen is undetermined.

Regarding the study as a whole: For cells with high TCR expression, cDNA sequencing could yield over-representation. In every one of the four CD4+ subsets, TCRB CDR3s were moderately but significantly shorter in Type 1 diabetes patients. Among type 1 diabetes patients, VDJ junctions had fewer insertions and more deletions.

On average, the one heparinised blood draw given by each donor was roughly 100 mL. A sort by CD45RO/CCR7/CD25/CD127/CD95/CD27 yielded CD4+ naive, central memory, regulatory and stem cell-like memory cells. Germline-derived CDR1 and CDR2 are MNHNS and SASEGT. CDR3 size: 15 residues. Trimming took off 4 bases at V and 6 bases at J, with 16 bases between the two ends. The chain has TRBV6-1 and TRBJ1-5; D might be TRBD1 (6 bases). Material: naive CD4+ T cells from blood. This TCR derives from a woman between 18 and 29 years old with type 1 diabetes. The CDR3 DNA reads TGTGCCAGCAGTGCGTGGACCTTAGGGGGTCAGCCCCAGCATTTT. Protein: CASSAWTLGGQPQHF.